Below are 13 T cell receptor beta chains sequenced from a single sample in a study of T cells expressing NK-cell markers. One entry per CDR3 protein, without DNA, is what TCRdb gives after re-calling the 5' RACE reads. This sample's table reports about 400,000 distinct CDR3 sequences. Sequencing used blood T cells: a sorted CD56 or NKG2C T cell subset, CD4+ or CD8+ T cells, or bulk PBMC T cells (not recorded which). The receptor set was obtained from a woman between 45 and 60 years old in good health.

V gene TRBV7-8 combines with J gene TRBJ2-4. The length of the CDR3 is 13 residues. Germline V gives CDR1 SGHVS, CDR2 FQNEAQ. The CDR3 region is CATALDAKNIQYF.

The chain has TRBV7-2 and TRBJ1-1. This CDR3 has 14 residues. From germline, CDR1 is SGHTA and CDR2 FQGNSA. CDR3: CASSLGGVATEAFF.

The CDR3 loop reads CASSSPYSEQFF. The chain combines TRBV12-3 or TRBV12-4 with TRBJ2-1. This CDR3 is 12 amino acids long.

J is TRBJ1-1 and V is TRBV25-1; TCRdb's D call of TRBD1 is untestable without DNA. CDR1 and CDR2 (germline): MGHDK, SYGVNS. The CDR3 consists of 13 residues. CDR3 protein: CASGGRMNTEAFF.

The rearrangement joins TRBV5-1 to TRBJ2-7; with no DNA, the TCRdb D assignment of TRBD2 cannot be verified. The CDR3 is made up of 16 amino acids. The germline CDR1 and CDR2 sequences are SGHRS and YFSETQ. CDR3: CASSSWTQPGLGEQYF.

The chain carries TRBV4-1 and TRBJ1-1. There are 17 residues in the CDR3. Germline assignment: CDR1 MGHRA and CDR2 YSYEKL. CDR3 sequence: CASSQDRGPDPRSRAFF.

The chain links TRBV6-5 to TRBJ2-3. The CDR3 covers 15 residues. Germline values: CDR1 MNHEY, CDR2 SVGAGI. This CDR3 is CASMPGFQRTDTQYF.

The V gene is TRBV11-3, the J gene TRBJ2-7; TCRdb picks TRBD1, but there is no DNA to check that call. CDR3 length: 14 amino acids. Germline CDR1 reads SGHNT; CDR2 reads YENEEA. CDR3 sequence reads: CASSAYRGQDEQYF.

The V call is TRBV3-1, the J call TRBJ2-1; TCRdb proposes TRBD1, but this gene call is untestable without DNA. Germline lookup yields CDR1 LGHDT and CDR2 YNNKEL (reference sequence). This CDR3 contains 13 residues. The CDR3 is CASSLMGGNEQFF.

The chain is built from TRBV2 and TRBJ1-1; TCRdb's D gene call, TRBD1, goes unchecked for lack of DNA. This CDR3 contains 15 residues. Germline V gene sequence: CDR1 SNHLY, CDR2 FYNNEI. The CDR3 region is CASRRDRGMNTEAFF.

The V and J genes are TRBV19 and TRBJ2-7. Germline V CDR1 and CDR2: LNHDA, SQIVND (reference sequence). This CDR3 region has 12 residues. The CDR3 reads CASSIFGDEQYF.

This chain connects TRBV7-3 to TRBJ2-7; the D call from TCRdb, TRBD2, cannot be confirmed without DNA. Germline V gene lookup returns CDR1 SGHTA and CDR2 FQGTGA. This CDR3 is 14 amino acids long. CDR3 sequence reads: CASAMGGKIYEQYF.

The rearrangement uses TRBV7-2 and TRBJ2-5. This CDR3 comprises 13 residues. Germline V gives CDR1 SGHTA, CDR2 FQGNSA. This CDR3 reads CASSLNRKETQYF.